A few counts support the clone carrying this T cell receptor beta chain. Losses at the gene ends were 5 bases for V and 1 base for J; bases not matched to a gene: 0. The CDR3 has 14 residues. In germline, CDR1 is LNHDA, CDR2 SQIVND (reference sequence). These data come from a study of T cell changes during pregnancy in multiple sclerosis. Measured with immunoSEQ multiplex PCR; TCRdb has only the in-frame clones, and not every one. The sample lists tens of thousands of clones, roughly 92% occurring once. The sequencing used peripheral blood, collected before pregnancy. This clonotype was sampled from a female donor with multiple sclerosis, enrolled in a pregnancy study. The V gene is TRBV19, the J gene TRBJ2-3, with 10 bases that match TRBD2. As DNA, the CDR3 is TGTGCCAGTAGTGGACTAGCGGGCACAGATACGCAGTATTTT. Translated: CASSGLAGTDTQYF.